This TCR beta chain comes out of a study of circulating CD8 cells and anti-PD-1 response in melanoma. Each library started from around 14 ng of total RNA using the QIAseq Immune Repertoire TCR panel. TCRdb independently ran MiXCR on the reads; one entry per CDR3 protein. The sample consists of approximately 800 distinct CDR3 sequences, less than 7.5% of them appearing once. This clonotype is large (0.1 to 1%) by share. Four subsets defined by PD-1 and/or TIGIT were sorted from live CD3+CD8+TCRalphabeta+ cells. The sequence was collected from a human donor with melanoma. Here the sequenced sample was CD8+ T cells from PBMCs, taken at baseline or after one month of anti-PD-1 therapy (not recorded which).

CDR3 nucleotides: TGTGCCAGCAGTCCTTATAGTCAGCCCCAGCATTTT. Translating gives CASSPYSQPQHF. The V gene is TRBV28, the J gene TRBJ1-5; D not certain. The CDR3 extends over 12 amino acids. CDR1 is MDHEN and CDR2 is SYDVKM in the germline V gene. Trimming shortened V by 5 bases and J by 6 bases, and 8 bases separated the two germline ends.